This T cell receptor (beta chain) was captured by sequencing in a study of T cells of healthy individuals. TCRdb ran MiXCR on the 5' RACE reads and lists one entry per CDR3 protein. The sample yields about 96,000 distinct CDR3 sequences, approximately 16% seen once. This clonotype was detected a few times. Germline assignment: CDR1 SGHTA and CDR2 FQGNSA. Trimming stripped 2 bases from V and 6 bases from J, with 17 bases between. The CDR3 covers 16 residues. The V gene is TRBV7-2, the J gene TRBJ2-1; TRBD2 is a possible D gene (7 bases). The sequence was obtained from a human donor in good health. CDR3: CASSLLGGAGFNEQFF. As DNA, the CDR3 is TGTGCCAGCAGCTTACTAGGGGGGGCAGGGTTCAATGAGCAGTTCTTC.